The 15 T cell receptor beta chains given below trace back to one sample, sequenced in a study of T cells in Graves' hyperthyroidism and ophthalmopathy (dated by TCRdb to about 2019). The library was obtained by multiplex PCR. The run used an Illumina HiSeq 2000. TCR beta CDR3 regions were amplified from RNA transcripts. The TCR CDR3 was subjected to a first round of RT-PCR using the HTBI primer set and the Qiagen OneStep RT-PCR kit. TCRdb itself trimmed the public reads at Q25 with fastp, ran MiXCR and retained productive beta chains. All rows with the same CDR3 protein become a single entry with the most common DNA and genes. This sample gives nearly 600,000 distinct CDR3 sequences in total; around 14% of them show up just once. Of the sample, 5% to 7% falls within the top ten clones. The sample was blood. These receptors all stem from a woman between 25 and 40 years old with Graves' hyperthyroidism that later progressed to Graves' ophthalmopathy.

This clonotype was seen a few times. One end of the junction fails to match germline, which may point to a read error. This chain connects TRBV30 to TRBJ1-2; D remains unclear. Germline V gene data show CDR1 as GTSNPN and CDR2 as SVGIG (reference sequence). The CDR3 length is 13 residues. In nucleotides, the CDR3 is TGTGCCTGGCTAAAATCCGGATACTATGGCTACGCCTTC. Translating gives CAWLKSGYYGYAF.

As concerns this clonotype: Because the CDR3 is missing its conserved closing phenylalanine or tryptophan, this is likely a read error. The genes are TRBV28 and TRBJ2-1; 11 nucleotides align to TRBD1. The CDR3 is 17 amino acids. CDR1 is MDHEN, CDR2 SYDVKM, per germline. J gave up 1 base and V 8 bases, and 10 bases lay outside the gene matches. This chain's CDR3 is CASLDRGRGSSYNEQFS. DNA of the CDR3: TGTGCCAGCTTGGACAGGGGGCGCGGAAGTTCCTACAATGAGCAGTTCTCC.

This clonotype was recorded at least ten times. The chain couples TRBV29-1 to TRBJ1-2, with 8 bases identical to TRBD1. The V segment lost 5 bases and the J segment 8 bases; nucleotides outside the gene matches: 4. The germline V gene has CDR1 SQVTM and CDR2 ANQGSEA. The length of the CDR3 is 11 residues. This CDR3 reads CSVSDRGGYTF. CDR3 bases: TGCAGCGTTTCCGACAGGGGAGGCTACACCTTC.

This clonotype was seen more than once but under ten times. This chain connects TRBV28 to TRBJ1-5; perhaps TRBD1 as D (5 bases). Germline V CDR1 and CDR2: MDHEN, SYDVKM. The CDR3 spans 13 residues. The V and J ends lost 9 bases and 2 bases respectively, with 11 bases between them. CDR3 sequence (DNA): TGTGCCAGTAAGTTGGGGGGCAATCAGCCCCAGCATTTT. As protein: CASKLGGNQPQHF. The whole variable domain, remainder taken from reference TRBV28 and TRBJ1-5, is DVKVTQSSRYLVKRTGEKVFLECVQDMDHENMFWYRQDPGLGLRLIYFSYDVKMKEKGDIPEGYSVSREKKERFSLILESASTNQTSMYLCASKLGGNQPQHFGDGTRLSIL.

In this sample, this clonotype turned up many times. This chain uses TRBV2 with TRBJ2-2; 8 bases align to TRBD2. The V gene end was trimmed by 6 bases and the J gene end by 6 bases; junction bases not matched to a gene: 3. The CDR3 consists of 13 residues. Germline CDR1 is SNHLY and CDR2 is FYNNEI. The CDR3 nucleotides are TGTGCCAGCAGCGGAGCGGGAGCCGGGGAGCTGTTTTTT. Its translation is CASSGAGAGELFF. The full variable domain, in which reference TRBV2 and TRBJ2-2 provide the parts outside the CDR3, is EPEVTQTPSHQVTQMGQEVILRCVPISNHLYFYWYRQILGQKVEFLVSFYNNEISEKSEIFDDQFSVERPDGSNFTLKIRSTKLEDSAMYFCASSGAGAGELFFGEGSRLTVL.

Here the CDR3 reads CASSFPPHEQYF. The CDR3 DNA is TGTGCCAGCAGTTTCCCCCCCCACGAGCAGTACTTC. J is TRBJ2-7 and V is TRBV6-1; no clear D gene. V was trimmed by 5 bases and J by 5 bases, leaving 10 bases between them. The germline V gene has CDR1 MNHNS and CDR2 SASEGT. The CDR3 contains 12 residues.

The V and J genes are TRBV20-1 and TRBJ2-7; possible D gene TRBD1, 6 bases. CDR3 size: 14 residues. Per the germline V gene, CDR1 is DFQATT and CDR2 is SNEGSKA (reference sequence). Trimming stripped 0 bases from V and 2 bases from J, with 11 bases between. The CDR3 region has the DNA TGCAGTGCTAGAGACGGGACAACTACCTACGAGCAGTACTTC. Translation: CSARDGTTTYEQYF.

The chain combines TRBV10-3 with TRBJ2-5, with TRBD1 matching 10 bases. From germline, CDR1 is ENHRY and CDR2 SYGVKD. With V trimmed by 8 bases and J by 5 bases, 5 bases remained unmatched. CDR3 size: 13 residues. The CDR3 DNA reads TGTGCCATCGGGACAGGGGCGAAGGAGACCCAGTACTTC. Translation gives CAIGTGAKETQYF.

This clonotype was found many times. This chain links TRBV10-3 with TRBJ2-1; tentatively, D is TRBD1 or TRBD2 (6 bases each). This CDR3 region has 17 residues. Trimming cost V 0 bases and J 6 bases, with 18 bases left between them. Germline-derived CDR1 and CDR2 are ENHRY and SYGVKD. CDR3 residues: CAISESRGAHSGNEQFF. The CDR3 DNA follows: TGTGCCATCAGTGAGTCCAGGGGAGCTCATAGCGGCAATGAGCAGTTCTTC.

This clonotype showed up many times. The rearrangement uses TRBV20-1 and TRBJ1-6; TRBD1 matches at 10 bases. Unmatched junction bases numbered 7, after V lost 4 bases and J lost 10 bases. This CDR3 contains 14 residues. CDR1 and CDR2 (germline): DFQATT, SNEGSKA (reference sequence). This chain's CDR3 is CSATPDRGTSPLHF. As DNA, the CDR3 is TGCAGTGCTACCCCGGACAGGGGGACATCACCCCTCCACTTT.

The table lists this clonotype with many counts. CDR3 coding DNA: TGTGCCAGTAGTATTAGCCGGGACGGGTGGGCTGAAGCTTTCTTT. Translated, it gives CASSISRDGWAEAFF. This chain links TRBV19 with TRBJ1-1; tentatively, D is TRBD1 (5 bases). The germline V gene encodes CDR1 LNHDA and CDR2 SQIVND (reference sequence). V was cut by 3 bases and J by 6 bases, with 17 bases left in between. The CDR3 totals 15 residues.

This clonotype has a count of ten or more. The V gene is TRBV28, the J gene TRBJ1-4, with 7 bases identical to TRBD1. CDR3 length: 14 amino acids. Germline V gene lookup returns CDR1 MDHEN and CDR2 SYDVKM. Trimming removed 5 bases from V and 4 bases from J; junction bases left unmatched: 4. As DNA, the CDR3 is TGTGCCAGCAGTCGGACAGGCTATAATGAAAAACTGTTTTTT. This translates into CASSRTGYNEKLFF.

The chain couples TRBV11-2 to TRBJ1-5, with a possible D match to TRBD1 (5 bases). The CDR3 is made up of 17 amino acids. Trimming stripped 5 bases from V and 2 bases from J, with 19 bases between. The germline gives CDR1 SGHAT, CDR2 FQNNGV. CDR3 protein: CASSPGLRGGGNQPQHF. In DNA form, the CDR3 reads TGTGCCAGCAGCCCGGGACTGCGAGGAGGGGGCAATCAGCCCCAGCATTTT.

The table lists this clonotype with many counts. The V call is TRBV12-3 or TRBV12-4, the J call TRBJ1-2; D not resolved. CDR3 length: 13 amino acids. V was clipped by 3 bases and J by 2 bases, with 7 bases between them. DNA for the CDR3: TGTGCCAGCAGTTTCAAGGCGAACTATGGCTACACCTTC. Translation gives CASSFKANYGYTF.

In nucleotides, the CDR3 is TGTGCCTGGGTAAAAGAGACCCAGTACTTC. Amino acids: CAWVKETQYF. V gene TRBV30 combines with J gene TRBJ2-5; the D is unclear. CDR3 size: 10 residues. V was trimmed by 5 bases and J by 3 bases, leaving 4 bases between them. Per the germline V gene, CDR1 is GTSNPN and CDR2 is SVGIG (reference sequence).